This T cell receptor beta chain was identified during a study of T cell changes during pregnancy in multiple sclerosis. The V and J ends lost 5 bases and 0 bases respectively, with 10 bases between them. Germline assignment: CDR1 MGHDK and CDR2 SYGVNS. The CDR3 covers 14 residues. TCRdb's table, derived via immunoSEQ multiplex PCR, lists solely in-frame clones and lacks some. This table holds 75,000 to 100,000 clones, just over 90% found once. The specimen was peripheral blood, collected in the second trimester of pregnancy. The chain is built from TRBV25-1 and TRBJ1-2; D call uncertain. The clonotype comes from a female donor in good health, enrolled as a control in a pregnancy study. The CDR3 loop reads CASSYSTTNYGYTF. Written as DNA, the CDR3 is TGTGCCAGCAGTTACAGCACAACTAACTATGGCTACACCTTC.